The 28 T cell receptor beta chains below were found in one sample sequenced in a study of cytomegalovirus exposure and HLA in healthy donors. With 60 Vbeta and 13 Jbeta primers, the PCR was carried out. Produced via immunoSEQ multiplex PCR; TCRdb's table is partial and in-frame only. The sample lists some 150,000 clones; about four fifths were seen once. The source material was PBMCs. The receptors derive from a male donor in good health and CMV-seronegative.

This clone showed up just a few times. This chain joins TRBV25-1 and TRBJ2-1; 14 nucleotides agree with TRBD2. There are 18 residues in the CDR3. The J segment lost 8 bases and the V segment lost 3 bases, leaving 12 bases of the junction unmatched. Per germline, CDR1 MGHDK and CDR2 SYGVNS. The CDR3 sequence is CASSDGAGTSGSRDEQFF. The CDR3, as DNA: TGTGCCAGCAGTGACGGGGCTGGGACTAGCGGGAGTAGGGATGAGCAGTTCTTC.

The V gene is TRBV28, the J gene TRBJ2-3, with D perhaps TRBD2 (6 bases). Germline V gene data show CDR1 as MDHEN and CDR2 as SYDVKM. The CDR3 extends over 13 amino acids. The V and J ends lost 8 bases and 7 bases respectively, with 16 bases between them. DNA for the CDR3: TGTGCCAGCGTCCGGGACTGGGGTAATACGCAGTATTTT. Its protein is CASVRDWGNTQYF.

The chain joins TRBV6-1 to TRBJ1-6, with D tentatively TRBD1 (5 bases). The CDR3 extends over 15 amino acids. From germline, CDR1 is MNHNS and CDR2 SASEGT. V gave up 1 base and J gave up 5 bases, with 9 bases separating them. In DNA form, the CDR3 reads TGTGCCAGCAGTGAAGTTGGACAAGATAATTCACCCCTCCACTTT. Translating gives CASSEVGQDNSPLHF.

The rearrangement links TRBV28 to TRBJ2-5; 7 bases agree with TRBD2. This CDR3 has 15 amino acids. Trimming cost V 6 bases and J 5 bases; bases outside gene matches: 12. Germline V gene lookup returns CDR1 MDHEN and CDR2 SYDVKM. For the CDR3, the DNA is TGTGCCAGCAGCAGGACGGGGGGATTCGAGGAGACCCAGTACTTC. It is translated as CASSRTGGFEETQYF.

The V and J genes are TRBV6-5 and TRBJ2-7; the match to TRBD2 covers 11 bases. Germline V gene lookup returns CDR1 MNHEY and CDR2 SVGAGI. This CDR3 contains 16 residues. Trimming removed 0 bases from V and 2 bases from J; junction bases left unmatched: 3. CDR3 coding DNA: TGTGCCAGCAGTTACTCGACTAGCGGGAACCCCTACGAGCAGTACTTC. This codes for CASSYSTSGNPYEQYF.

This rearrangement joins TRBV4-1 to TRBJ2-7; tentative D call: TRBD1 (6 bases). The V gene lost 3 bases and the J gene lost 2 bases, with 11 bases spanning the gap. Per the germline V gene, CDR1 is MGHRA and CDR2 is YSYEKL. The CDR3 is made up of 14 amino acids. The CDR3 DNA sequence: TGCGCCAGCAGCCAGGGGGCCCTAACCTACGAGCAGTACTTC. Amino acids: CASSQGALTYEQYF.

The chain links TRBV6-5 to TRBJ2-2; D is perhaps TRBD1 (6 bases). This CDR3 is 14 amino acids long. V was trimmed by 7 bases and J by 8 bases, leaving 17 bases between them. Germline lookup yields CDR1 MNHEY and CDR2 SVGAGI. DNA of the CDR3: TGTGCCAGCACCATATCTCAGGGGTTAGGGGAGCTGTTTTTT. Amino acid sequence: CASTISQGLGELFF.

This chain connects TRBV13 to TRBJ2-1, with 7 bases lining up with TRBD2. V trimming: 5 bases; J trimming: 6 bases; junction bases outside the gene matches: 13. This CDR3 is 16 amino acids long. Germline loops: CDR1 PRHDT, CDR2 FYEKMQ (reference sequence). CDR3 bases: TGTGCCAGCAGCACAATAAGCGGGGAGGCAACCAATGAGCAGTTCTTC. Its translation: CASSTISGEATNEQFF.

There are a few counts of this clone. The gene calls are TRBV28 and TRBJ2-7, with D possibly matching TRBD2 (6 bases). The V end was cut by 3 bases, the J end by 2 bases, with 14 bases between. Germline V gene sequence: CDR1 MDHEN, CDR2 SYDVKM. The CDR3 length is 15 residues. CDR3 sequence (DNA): TGTGCCAGCAGTTTCCCGGCGGGGAGAGCCTACGAGCAGTACTTC. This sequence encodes CASSFPAGRAYEQYF.

The CDR3 nucleotides read TGTGCCAGCAGCTTAGACTCTAGCGGGGTTATCTACGAGCAGTACTTC. Protein product: CASSLDSSGVIYEQYF. This sequence joins TRBV7-2 and TRBJ2-7, with 9 nucleotides matching TRBD2. CDR1 and CDR2 (germline): SGHTA, FQGNSA. The CDR3 runs to 16 residues. The V segment lost 1 base and the J segment 3 bases; nucleotides outside the gene matches: 7.

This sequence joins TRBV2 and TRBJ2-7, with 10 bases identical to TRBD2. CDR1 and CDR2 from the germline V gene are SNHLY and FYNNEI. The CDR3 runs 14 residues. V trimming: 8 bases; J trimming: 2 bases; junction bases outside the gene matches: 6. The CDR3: CASGGLAGAYEQYF. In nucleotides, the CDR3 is TGTGCCAGCGGCGGGCTAGCGGGGGCCTACGAGCAGTACTTC.

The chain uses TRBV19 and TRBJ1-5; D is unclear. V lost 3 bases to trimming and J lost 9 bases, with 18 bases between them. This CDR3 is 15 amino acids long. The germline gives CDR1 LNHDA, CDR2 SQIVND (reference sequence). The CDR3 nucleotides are TGTGCCAGTAGTATTCAAGCGGTGAAATCAGGGCCCCAGCATTTT. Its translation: CASSIQAVKSGPQHF.

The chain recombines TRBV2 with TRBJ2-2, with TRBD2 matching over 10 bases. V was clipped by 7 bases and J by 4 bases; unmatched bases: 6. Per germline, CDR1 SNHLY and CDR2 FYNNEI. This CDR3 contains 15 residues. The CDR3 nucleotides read TGTGCCAGCACCCTAGCGGGAGTGGGCACCGGGGAGCTGTTTTTT. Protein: CASTLAGVGTGELFF.

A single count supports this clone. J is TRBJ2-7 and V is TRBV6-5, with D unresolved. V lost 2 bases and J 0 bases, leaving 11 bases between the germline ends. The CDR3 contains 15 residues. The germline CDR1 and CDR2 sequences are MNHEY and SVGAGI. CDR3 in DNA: TGTGCCAGCAGTTACAGCCCGGGTAGCTCCTACGAGCAGTACTTC. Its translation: CASSYSPGSSYEQYF.

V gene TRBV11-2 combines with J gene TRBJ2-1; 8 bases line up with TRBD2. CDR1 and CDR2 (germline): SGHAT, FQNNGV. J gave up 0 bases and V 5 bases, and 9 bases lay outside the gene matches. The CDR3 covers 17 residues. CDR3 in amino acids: CASSQAGVRSSYNEQFF. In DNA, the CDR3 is TGTGCCAGCAGCCAAGCGGGGGTACGCTCCTCCTACAATGAGCAGTTCTTC.

This CDR3 is CAWSPGTDGYTF. DNA of the CDR3: TGTGCCTGGAGTCCCGGGACTGATGGCTACACCTTC. This sequence joins TRBV30 and TRBJ1-2, with D tentatively TRBD1 (5 bases). V was trimmed by 2 bases and J by 6 bases, leaving 10 bases between them. The CDR3 runs 12 residues. Per the germline V gene, CDR1 is GTSNPN and CDR2 is SVGIG (reference sequence).

The CDR3 sequence: CASSSGMGAGYTEAFF. The CDR3 DNA reads TGTGCCAGCAGCTCGGGTATGGGGGCAGGATACACTGAAGCTTTCTTT. The chain joins TRBV5-4 to TRBJ1-1; a possible D gene is TRBD1 (6 bases). The CDR3 has 16 residues. Looked up from germline, CDR1 is SGHNT and CDR2 is YYREEE (reference sequence). V was clipped by 3 bases and J by 3 bases, with 18 bases between them.

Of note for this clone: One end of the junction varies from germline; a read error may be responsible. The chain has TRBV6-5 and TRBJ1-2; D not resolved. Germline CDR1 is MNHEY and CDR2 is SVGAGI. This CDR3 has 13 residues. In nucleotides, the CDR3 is TGTGCCAGCAGTTACGGGCAGATGATGGGCTGCACCTTC. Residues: CASSYGQMMGCTF.

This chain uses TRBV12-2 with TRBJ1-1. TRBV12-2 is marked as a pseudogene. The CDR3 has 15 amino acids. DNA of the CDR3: TGTGCAAGTCGCTTTGGGGGCCGGGGGGCGGGTGAAGCTTTCTTT. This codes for CASRFGGRGAGEAFF.

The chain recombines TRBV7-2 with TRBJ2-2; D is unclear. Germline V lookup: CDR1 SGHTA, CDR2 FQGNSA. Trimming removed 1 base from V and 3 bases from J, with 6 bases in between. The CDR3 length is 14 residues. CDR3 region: CASSLDSYTGELFF. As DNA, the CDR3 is TGTGCCAGCAGCTTAGACTCCTACACCGGGGAGCTGTTTTTT.

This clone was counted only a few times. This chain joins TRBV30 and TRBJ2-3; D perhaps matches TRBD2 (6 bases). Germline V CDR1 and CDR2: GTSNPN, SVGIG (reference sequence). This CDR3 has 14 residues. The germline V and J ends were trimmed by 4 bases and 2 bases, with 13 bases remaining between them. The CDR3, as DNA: TGTGCCTGGAACCAATGGGGACTCACAGATACGCAGTATTTT. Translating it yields CAWNQWGLTDTQYF.

The CDR3 sequence: CASSVLHSGALTSGTEAFF. Written as DNA, the CDR3 is TGTGCCAGCAGCGTACTTCATAGCGGGGCCCTTACCTCGGGCACTGAAGCTTTCTTT. The V gene is TRBV9, the J gene TRBJ1-1, with D possibly being TRBD1 (5 bases). CDR1 and CDR2 from the germline V gene are SGDLS and YYNGEE. CDR3 length: 19 amino acids. V lost 1 base and J lost 4, with 26 bases in between.

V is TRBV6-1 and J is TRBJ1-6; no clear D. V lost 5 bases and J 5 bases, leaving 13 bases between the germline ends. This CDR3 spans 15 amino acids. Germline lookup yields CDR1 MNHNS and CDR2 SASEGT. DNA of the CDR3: TGTGCCAGCAGTCTAGCCAGGCCCAATAATTCACCCCTCCACTTT. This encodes CASSLARPNNSPLHF.

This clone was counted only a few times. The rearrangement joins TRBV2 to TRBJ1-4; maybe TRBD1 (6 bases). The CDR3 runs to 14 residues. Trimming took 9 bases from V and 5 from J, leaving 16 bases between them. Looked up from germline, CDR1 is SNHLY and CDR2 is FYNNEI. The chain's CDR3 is CASQTAGENEKLFF. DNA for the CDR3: TGTGCCAGTCAAACGGCAGGGGAGAATGAAAAACTGTTTTTT.

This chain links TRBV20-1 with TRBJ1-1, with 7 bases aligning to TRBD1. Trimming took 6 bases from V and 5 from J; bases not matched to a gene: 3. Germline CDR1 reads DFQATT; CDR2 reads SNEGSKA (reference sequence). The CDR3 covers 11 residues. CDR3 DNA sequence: TGCAGTGCCGGCAGGGGGACTGAAGCTTTCTTT. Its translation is CSAGRGTEAFF.

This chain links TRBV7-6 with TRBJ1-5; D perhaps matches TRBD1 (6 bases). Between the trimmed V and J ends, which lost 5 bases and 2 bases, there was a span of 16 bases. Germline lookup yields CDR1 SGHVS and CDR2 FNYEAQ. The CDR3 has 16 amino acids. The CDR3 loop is CASSQRAGDGNQPQHF. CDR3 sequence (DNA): TGTGCCAGCAGCCAAAGGGCAGGGGATGGCAATCAGCCCCAGCATTTT.

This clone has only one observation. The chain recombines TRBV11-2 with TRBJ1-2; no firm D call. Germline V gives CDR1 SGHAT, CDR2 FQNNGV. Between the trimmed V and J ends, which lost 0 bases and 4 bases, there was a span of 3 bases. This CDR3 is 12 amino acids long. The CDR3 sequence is CASSLDSYGYTF. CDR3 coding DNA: TGTGCCAGCAGCTTAGACAGCTATGGCTACACCTTC.

For the CDR3, the DNA is TGTGCCTGGAGTGCGCCGGGGGATTCACCCCTCCACTTT. Protein product: CAWSAPGDSPLHF. The J gene is TRBJ1-6, the V gene TRBV30; TRBD1 is a possible D gene (5 bases). Trimming stripped 1 base from V and 8 bases from J, with 9 bases between. The CDR3 runs 13 residues. Germline CDR1 and CDR2: GTSNPN and SVGIG (reference sequence).